This T cell receptor (beta chain) was profiled in a study of T cell changes during pregnancy in multiple sclerosis. CDR3 length: 14 amino acids. The V gene's germline CDR1 is KGHSH and CDR2 LQKENI. V gave up 3 bases and J gave up 4 bases; unmatched junction bases: 4. Here immunoSEQ multiplex PCR was the method, and the copy in TCRdb shows in-frame clones only, minus some. The table lists under 50,000 clones, almost 90% of them singletons. Material: peripheral blood, obtained in the first trimester of pregnancy. This sequence was found in a female donor in good health, enrolled as a control in a pregnancy study. This sequence joins TRBV18 and TRBJ2-7, with 9 bases identical to TRBD2. In nucleotides, the CDR3 is TGTGCCAGCTCACCCGGACTAGCGTCTTACGAGCAGTACTTC. The encoded protein is CASSPGLASYEQYF.